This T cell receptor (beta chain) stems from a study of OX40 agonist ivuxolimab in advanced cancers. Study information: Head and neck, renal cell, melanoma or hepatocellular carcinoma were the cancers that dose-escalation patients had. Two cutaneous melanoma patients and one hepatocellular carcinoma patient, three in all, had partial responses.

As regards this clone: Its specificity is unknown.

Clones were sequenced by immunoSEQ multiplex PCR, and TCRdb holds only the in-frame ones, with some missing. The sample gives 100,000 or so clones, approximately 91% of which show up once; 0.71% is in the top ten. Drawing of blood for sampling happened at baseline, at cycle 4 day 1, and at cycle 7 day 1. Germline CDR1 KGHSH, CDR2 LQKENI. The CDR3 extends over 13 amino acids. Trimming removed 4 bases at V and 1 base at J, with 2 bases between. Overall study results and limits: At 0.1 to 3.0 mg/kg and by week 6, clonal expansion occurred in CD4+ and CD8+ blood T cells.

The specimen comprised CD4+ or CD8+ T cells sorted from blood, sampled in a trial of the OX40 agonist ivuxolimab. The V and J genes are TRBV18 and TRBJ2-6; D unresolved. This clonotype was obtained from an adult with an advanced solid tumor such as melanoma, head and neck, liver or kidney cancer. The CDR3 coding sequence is TGTGCCAGCTCACGATCTGGGGCCAACGTCCTGACTTTC. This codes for CASSRSGANVLTF.